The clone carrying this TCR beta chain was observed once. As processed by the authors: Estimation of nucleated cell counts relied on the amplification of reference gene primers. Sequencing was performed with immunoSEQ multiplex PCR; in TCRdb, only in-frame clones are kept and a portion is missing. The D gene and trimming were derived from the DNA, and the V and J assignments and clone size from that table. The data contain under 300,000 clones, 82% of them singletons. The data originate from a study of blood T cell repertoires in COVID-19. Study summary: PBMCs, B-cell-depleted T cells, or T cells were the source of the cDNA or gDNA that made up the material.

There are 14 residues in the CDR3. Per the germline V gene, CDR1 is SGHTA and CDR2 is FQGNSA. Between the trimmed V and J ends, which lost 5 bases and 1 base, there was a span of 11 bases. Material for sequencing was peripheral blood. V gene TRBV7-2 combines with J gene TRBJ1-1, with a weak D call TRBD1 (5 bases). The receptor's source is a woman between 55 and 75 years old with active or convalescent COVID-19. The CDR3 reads CASSPGGRNTEAFF. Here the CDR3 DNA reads TGTGCCAGCAGCCCGGGGGGGAGGAACACTGAAGCTTTCTTT.